This T cell receptor (beta chain) was sequenced for a study of beta chain features in type 1 diabetes. Study results and limitations: Equally in patients and controls, PCR might preferentially amplify shorter templates. Type 1 diabetes patients showed a moderate but significant shortening of TCRB CDR3s in all four CD4+ subsets.

The CDR3 contains 13 residues. In germline, CDR1 is SGDLS, CDR2 YYNGEE. Trimming took 1 base from V and 2 from J, leaving 6 bases between them. All of the isolated RNA was reverse transcribed, so expressed TCRB transcripts were sequenced. This table comes from immunoSEQ multiplex PCR, and its TCRdb copy is limited to in-frame clones, with some not included. The data hold about 240,000 clones, with approximately 15% observed a single time. As for this clone: Its antigen is unknown.

Using CD45RO/CCR7/CD25/CD127/CD95/CD27, CD4+ naive, central memory, regulatory and stem cell-like memory cells were sorted. This chain uses TRBV9 with TRBJ2-5, with unresolved D. The sample taken for sequencing was naive CD4+ T cells from blood. This receptor was identified in a man younger than 40 with type 1 diabetes. The CDR3 spells CASSVNGQETQYF. The CDR3 coding sequence is TGTGCCAGCAGCGTAAACGGGCAAGAGACCCAGTACTTC.